The entry that follows covers one T cell receptor (beta chain) sequence. Antigen unknown. The data stem from a study of cytomegalovirus exposure and HLA in healthy donors. The study ran its PCR with 60 Vbeta and 13 Jbeta primers. The repertoire was sequenced with immunoSEQ multiplex PCR; TCRdb's copy has only in-frame clones and lacks some. Among 100,000 to 150,000 clones listed, under 85% were seen once. The germline V and J ends were trimmed by 5 bases and 4 bases, with 14 bases remaining between them. The V gene's germline CDR1 is GTSNPN and CDR2 SVGIG (reference sequence). This CDR3 is built from 13 residues. Study findings and constraints: When analyzed later, a missense DCLRE1C variant was found to be linked to TCR beta V- and J-gene trimming.

The TCR originated in a woman between 40 and 50 years old in good health and CMV-seropositive. Specimen: PBMCs. V gene TRBV30 combines with J gene TRBJ1-1; D is uncertain. CDR3 residues: CAWSLFEGTEAFF. CDR3 nucleotides: TGTGCCTGGTCCCTGTTTGAGGGCACTGAAGCTTTCTTT.